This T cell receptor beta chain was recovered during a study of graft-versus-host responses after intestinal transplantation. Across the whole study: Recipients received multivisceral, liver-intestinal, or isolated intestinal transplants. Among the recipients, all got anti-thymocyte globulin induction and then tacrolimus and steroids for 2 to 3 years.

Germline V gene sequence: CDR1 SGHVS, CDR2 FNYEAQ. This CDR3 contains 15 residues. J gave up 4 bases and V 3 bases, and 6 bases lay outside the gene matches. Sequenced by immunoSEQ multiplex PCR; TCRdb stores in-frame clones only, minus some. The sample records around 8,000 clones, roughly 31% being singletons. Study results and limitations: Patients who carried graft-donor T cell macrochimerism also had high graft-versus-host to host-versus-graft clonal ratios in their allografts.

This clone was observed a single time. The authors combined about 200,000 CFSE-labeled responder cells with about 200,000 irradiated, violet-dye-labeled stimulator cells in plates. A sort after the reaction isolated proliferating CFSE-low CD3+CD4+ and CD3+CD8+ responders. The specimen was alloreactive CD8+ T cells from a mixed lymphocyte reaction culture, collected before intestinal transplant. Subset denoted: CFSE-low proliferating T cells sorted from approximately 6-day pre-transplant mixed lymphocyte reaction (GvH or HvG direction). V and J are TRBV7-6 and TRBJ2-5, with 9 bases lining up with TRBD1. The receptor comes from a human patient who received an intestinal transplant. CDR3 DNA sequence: TGTGCCAGCAGCTTCTACAGGGGGCGATCAGAGACCCAGTACTTC. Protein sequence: CASSFYRGRSETQYF.